The sequence of this T cell receptor beta chain was determined in a study of T cells in Graves' hyperthyroidism and ophthalmopathy. This clonotype was detected ten times or more. What it recognizes is unknown. V dropped 2 bases and J dropped 4 bases, with 5 bases sitting between them. The CDR3 is 12 amino acids. Germline V gene data show CDR1 as LGHDT and CDR2 as YNNKEL (reference sequence). Study findings and constraints: Ophthalmopathy, as predicted by the model, came a median 6.5 months after the prediction. Most thyroid clonotypes that were expanded above 0.001 also turned up in blood.

TCR beta CDR3 region amplification was performed from RNA transcripts. RT-PCR in the first round (using the HTBI primer set) targeted the TCR CDR3. TCRdb independently ran MiXCR on the multiplex PCR reads; one entry per CDR3 protein. This sample has hundreds of thousands of distinct CDR3 sequences, with 15% found just once. V usage is TRBV3-1 and J usage is TRBJ2-5; weak D call: TRBD2 (5 bases). Sequencing used blood. The source of this sequence is a woman aged 25 to 39 with Graves' hyperthyroidism. CDR3 in amino acids: CASSQSGETQYF. CDR3 DNA: TGTGCCAGCAGCCAAAGCGGAGAGACCCAGTACTTC.